Given below is one T cell receptor beta chain in context. Its antigen is currently unknown. These data belong to a study of vaccination and CD4 T cells after COVID-19. Sequencing of the DNA from cultured CD4+ T cells was carried out with the Oncomine TCR Beta short-read assay. TCRdb processed the PCR reads anew with MiXCR; each CDR3 protein has one entry. The sample carries some 16,000 distinct CDR3 sequences, 35% recorded once. Germline V gene data show CDR1 as WNHNN and CDR2 as SYGVQD (reference sequence). The CDR3 totals 14 residues. V was trimmed by 7 bases and J by 0 bases, leaving 11 bases between them. Indicated treatment: roughly nine-day PBMC culture with coronavirus spike peptide pools or control peptides (ViraFEST assay).

Source material: cultured CD4+ T cells from blood. V is TRBV10-1 and J is TRBJ2-3; D may be TRBD2 (6 bases). The clonotype originates from a human donor with COVID-19. The CDR3: CASIRLGSTDTQYF. CDR3 coding DNA: TGCGCCAGCATTAGACTAGGAAGCACAGATACGCAGTATTTT.